The 19 T cell receptor beta chains presented below share a single source sample, sequenced in a study of blood T cell repertoires in COVID-19 (TCRdb year 2020). The library was built by means of the immunoSEQ multiplex PCR assay. Not all clones reach the TCRdb copy of this immuneACCESS table, which keeps in-frame sequences only. Checked studies attribute under half of the gap to unresolved V genes and leave the rest unexplained. This sample gives about 45,000 clones in total; around 86% of them show up just once. Less than 5.5% of the sample lies in the top ten. Sequenced: peripheral blood. These TCRs come from a human donor in a cohort sampled during active COVID-19.

J is TRBJ2-3 and V is TRBV7-3; 7 nucleotides line up with TRBD2. J was trimmed by 0 bases and V by 5 bases; bases with no gene match: 5. This CDR3 contains 15 residues. CDR1 is SGHTA, CDR2 FQGTGA, per germline. The CDR3 loop is CASSLRRGSTDTQYF. CDR3 in DNA: TGTGCCAGCAGCCTCCGGCGGGGGAGCACAGATACGCAGTATTTT.

This clone has more than one count but fewer than ten. The rearrangement links TRBV6-6 to TRBJ2-3; 13 positions agree with TRBD2. The germline V gene has CDR1 MNHNY and CDR2 SVGAGI (reference sequence). J gave up 4 bases and V 5 bases, and 3 bases lay outside the gene matches. The CDR3 is made up of 15 amino acids. CDR3 nucleotides: TGTGCCAGCAGTGAGACTAGCGGGAGGTCAGATACGCAGTATTTT. It encodes CASSETSGRSDTQYF.

The chain joins TRBV3-1 (or the pseudogene TRBV3-2) to TRBJ2-2, with 8 positions matching TRBD2. Per the germline V gene, CDR1 is LGHDT and CDR2 is YNNKEL (reference sequence). The CDR3 loop spans 19 amino acids. V dropped 3 bases and J dropped 0; count of bases not matched to a gene: 12. The CDR3 loop reads CASSHGTSSGFANTGELFF. The CDR3 nucleotides read TGTGCCAGCAGCCATGGTACGTCTAGCGGGTTCGCGAACACCGGGGAGCTGTTTTTT.

The chain employs TRBV28 and TRBJ1-1; D unclear. The length of the CDR3 is 10 residues. The V end lost 6 bases, the J end lost 4 bases, and 3 bases lay between the germline ends. Looked up from germline, CDR1 is MDHEN and CDR2 is SYDVKM. CDR3 DNA: TGTGCCAGCAGCGGCACTGAAGCTTTCTTT. Translating it yields CASSGTEAFF.

This clone was detected only a few times. The chain uses TRBV6-1 and TRBJ2-2; D unresolved. V lost 0 bases to trimming and J lost 5 bases, with 4 bases between them. CDR1 and CDR2 (germline): MNHNS, SASEGT. The CDR3 is 13 amino acids. The CDR3 coding sequence is TGTGCCAGCAGTGAAGCCTTTACCGGGGAGCTGTTTTTT. Translating it yields CASSEAFTGELFF.

The CDR3 coding sequence is TGTGCCATCAGAAGGACTAGCGGGAAAGGGGACAAAGAGCAGTACTTC. Its translation is CAIRRTSGKGDKEQYF. The V call is TRBV10-3, the J call TRBJ2-7; 12 bases are a match to TRBD2. The germline gives CDR1 ENHRY, CDR2 SYGVKD. The CDR3 length is 16 residues. After removal of 6 bases from V and 7 bases from J, the junction contained 13 bases not matched to a gene.

The DNA for the CDR3 is TGTGCCAGCAGTTACTCTTTGTGGGCAGTCCCGTCCGAGCAGTACTTC. Residues: CASSYSLWAVPSEQYF. The J gene is TRBJ2-7, the V gene TRBV6-2 or TRBV6-3; D remains ambiguous. Germline V gene sequence: CDR1 MNHEY, CDR2 SVGEGT. Trimming took off 0 bases at V and 6 bases at J, with 18 bases between the two ends. CDR3 length: 16 residues.

This chain connects TRBV9 to TRBJ2-1, with D perhaps matching TRBD2 (6 bases). Germline CDR1 reads SGDLS; CDR2 reads YYNGEE. Trimming left V 2 bases short and J 2 bases short, with 14 bases between. The CDR3 is 16 residues long. This CDR3 is CASSVSGGAPYNEQFF. CDR3 DNA: TGTGCCAGCAGCGTGTCCGGCGGGGCCCCCTACAATGAGCAGTTCTTC.

The rearrangement uses TRBV27 and TRBJ2-7, with 7 bases that match TRBD2. The CDR3 totals 14 residues. V lost 2 bases to trimming and J lost 1 base; unmatched junction nucleotides: 2. CDR1 is MNHEY, CDR2 SMNVEV, per germline (reference sequence). CDR3 sequence reads: CASSLASGSYEQYF. CDR3 bases: TGTGCCAGCAGTTTAGCTAGCGGATCCTACGAGCAGTACTTC.

The chain joins TRBV6-5 to TRBJ1-5, with a tentative D call TRBD1 (5 bases). There are 13 residues in the CDR3. V lost 5 bases and J lost 7, with 12 bases in between. The germline gives CDR1 MNHEY, CDR2 SVGAGI. CDR3 protein: CASSPGNSQPQHF. Here the CDR3 DNA reads TGTGCCAGCAGTCCAGGGAATAGCCAGCCCCAGCATTTT.

The chain employs TRBV19 and TRBJ2-3, with 13 bases identical to TRBD2. Germline V gene sequence: CDR1 LNHDA, CDR2 SQIVND (reference sequence). The CDR3 length is 16 residues. Trimming cost V 6 bases and J 4 bases; bases outside gene matches: 7. CDR3 residues: CASRISGLAGADTQYF. The CDR3 bases are TGTGCCAGTAGGATCTCCGGACTAGCGGGAGCAGATACGCAGTATTTT. The whole variable domain, remainder taken from reference TRBV19 and TRBJ2-3, is DGGITQSPKYLFRKEGQNVTLSCEQNLNHDAMYWYRQDPGQGLRLIYYSQIVNDFQKGDIAEGYSVSREKKESFPLTVTSAQKNPTAFYLCASRISGLAGADTQYFGPGTRLTVL.

The chain couples TRBV11-2 to TRBJ2-1; D is perhaps TRBD2 (5 bases). The CDR3 length is 14 residues. Between the trimmed V and J ends, which lost 5 bases and 1 base, there was a span of 9 bases. Germline CDR1 and CDR2: SGHAT and FQNNGV. CDR3 amino acids: CASSATTSYNEQFF. CDR3 DNA: TGTGCCAGCAGCGCGACTACTTCCTACAATGAGCAGTTCTTC.

The chain combines TRBV5-8 with TRBJ2-7; 8 bases line up with TRBD1. CDR3 length: 12 residues. The V gene's germline CDR1 is SGHTS and CDR2 YDEGEE. The J segment lost 4 bases and the V segment lost 7 bases, leaving 4 bases of the junction unmatched. CDR3 DNA sequence: TGTGCCAGCGACAGGGGCTTTTACGAGCAGTACTTC. It yields the protein CASDRGFYEQYF.

This chain links TRBV28 with TRBJ1-2; no reliable D call. The CDR3 consists of 11 residues. Looked up from germline, CDR1 is MDHEN and CDR2 is SYDVKM. Trimming took 1 base from V and 9 from J, leaving 6 bases between them. The CDR3 here is CASSLYRSYTF. CDR3 in DNA: TGTGCCAGCAGTTTATACAGAAGCTACACCTTC.

In this sample, this clone turned up once. The CDR3 sequence is CASSHGTGGTYEQYF. In nucleotides, the CDR3 is TGTGCCAGCAGCCACGGGACAGGGGGGACCTACGAGCAGTACTTC. This sequence joins TRBV6-5 and TRBJ2-7, with TRBD1 matching over 11 bases. The CDR3 runs to 15 residues. Trimming at V came to 6 bases and at J to 2 bases, leaving 6 bases not matched to a gene. Germline V lookup: CDR1 MNHEY, CDR2 SVGAGI.

The chain links TRBV27 to TRBJ1-4; D may be TRBD1 (6 bases). CDR3 length: 15 amino acids. In germline, CDR1 is MNHEY, CDR2 SMNVEV (reference sequence). V was cut by 6 bases and J by 3 bases, with 14 bases left in between. CDR3 in DNA: TGTGCCAGCAGCCCCCGGGGGGGGCCTAATGAAAAACTGTTTTTT. Its protein product is CASSPRGGPNEKLFF. The full variable domain, in which reference TRBV27 and TRBJ1-4 provide the parts outside the CDR3, is EAQVTQNPRYLITVTGKKLTVTCSQNMNHEYMSWYRQDPGLGLRQIYYSMNVEVTDKGDVPEGYKVSRKEKRNFPLILESPSPNQTSLYFCASSPRGGPNEKLFFGSGTQLSVL.

J is TRBJ2-1 and V is TRBV18; 13 nucleotides align to TRBD2. There are 16 residues in the CDR3. The germline CDR1 and CDR2 sequences are KGHSH and LQKENI. The junction had 7 bases not matched to a gene; V was cut back by 2 bases and J by 9 bases. CDR3 residues: CASSPTLAGGPVEQFF. CDR3 DNA: TGTGCCAGCTCACCAACACTAGCGGGAGGGCCAGTTGAGCAGTTCTTC. The entire variable domain, with the rest obtained from reference TRBV18 and TRBJ2-1, is as follows: NAGVMQNPRHLVRRRGQEARLRCSPMKGHSHVYWYRQLPEEGLKFMVYLQKENIIDESGMPKERFSAEFPKEGPSILRIQQVVRGDSAAYFCASSPTLAGGPVEQFFGPGTRLTVL.

The J gene is TRBJ2-1, the V gene TRBV4-3, with TRBD2 identical over 7 bases. Germline V gives CDR1 LGHNA, CDR2 YSLEER. The length of the CDR3 is 15 residues. V trimming: 4 bases; J trimming: 5 bases; junction bases outside the gene matches: 8. The CDR3: CASSLLPSGNNEQFF. As DNA, the CDR3 is TGCGCCAGCAGCCTACTCCCAAGCGGGAACAATGAGCAGTTCTTC.

The rearrangement joins TRBV23-1 to TRBJ2-1; 9 bases match TRBD2. TRBV23-1 is flagged as an ORF with uncertain function. The CDR3 has 16 residues. V was clipped by 4 bases and J by 7 bases; unmatched bases: 11. As DNA, the CDR3 is TGCGCCAGCAGTCTCAGCTCGGGTAGCGGGAGAAATGAGCAGTTCTTC. This encodes CASSLSSGSGRNEQFF.